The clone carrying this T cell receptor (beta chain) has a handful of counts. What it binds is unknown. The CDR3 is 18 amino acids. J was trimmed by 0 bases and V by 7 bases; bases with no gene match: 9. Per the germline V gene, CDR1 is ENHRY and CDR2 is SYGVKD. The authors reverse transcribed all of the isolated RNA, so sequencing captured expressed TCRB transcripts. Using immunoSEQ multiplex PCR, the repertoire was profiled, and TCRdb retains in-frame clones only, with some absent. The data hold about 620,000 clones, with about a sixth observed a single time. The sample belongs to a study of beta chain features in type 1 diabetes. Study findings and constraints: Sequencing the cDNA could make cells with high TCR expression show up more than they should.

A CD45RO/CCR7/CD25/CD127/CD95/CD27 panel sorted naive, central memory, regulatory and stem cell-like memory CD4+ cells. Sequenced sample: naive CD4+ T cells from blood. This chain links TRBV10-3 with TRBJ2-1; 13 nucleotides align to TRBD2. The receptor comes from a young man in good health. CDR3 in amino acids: CAINPGTSGVSSYNEQFF. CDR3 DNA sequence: TGTGCCATCAACCCCGGGACTAGCGGGGTGAGCTCCTACAATGAGCAGTTCTTC.